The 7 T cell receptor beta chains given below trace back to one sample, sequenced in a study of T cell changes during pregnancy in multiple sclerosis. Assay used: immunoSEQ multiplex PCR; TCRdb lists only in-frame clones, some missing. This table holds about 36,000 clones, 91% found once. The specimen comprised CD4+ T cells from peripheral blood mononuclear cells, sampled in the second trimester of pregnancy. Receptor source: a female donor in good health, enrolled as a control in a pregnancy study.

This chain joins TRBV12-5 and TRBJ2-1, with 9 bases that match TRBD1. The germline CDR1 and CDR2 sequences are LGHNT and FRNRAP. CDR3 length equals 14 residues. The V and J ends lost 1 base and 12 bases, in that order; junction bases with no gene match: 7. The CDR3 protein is CASGLAYRGQGQFF. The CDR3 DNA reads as TGTGCTAGTGGTTTGGCGTACAGGGGGCAGGGGCAGTTCTTC.

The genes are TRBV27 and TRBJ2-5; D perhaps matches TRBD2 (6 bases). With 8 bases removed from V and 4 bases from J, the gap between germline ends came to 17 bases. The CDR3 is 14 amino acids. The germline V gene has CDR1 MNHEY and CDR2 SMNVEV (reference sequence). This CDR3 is CASSRLGGLETQYF. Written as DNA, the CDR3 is TGTGCCAGCTCCCGGCTGGGGGGTCTAGAGACCCAGTACTTC.

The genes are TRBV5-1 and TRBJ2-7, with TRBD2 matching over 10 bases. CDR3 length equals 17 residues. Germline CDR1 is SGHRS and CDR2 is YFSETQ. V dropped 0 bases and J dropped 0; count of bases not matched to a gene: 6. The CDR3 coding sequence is TGCGCCAGCAGCTTGGCCTTTAGCGGGGGGCCCTCCTACGAGCAGTACTTC. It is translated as CASSLAFSGGPSYEQYF.

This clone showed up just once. The CDR3 spells CASSQEGQGVRVSHTEAFF. In nucleotides, the CDR3 is TGCGCCAGCAGCCAAGAGGGACAGGGGGTAAGGGTGTCCCATACTGAAGCTTTCTTT. The chain couples TRBV4-1 to TRBJ1-1, with 11 bases aligning to TRBD1. J was trimmed by 5 bases and V by 0 bases; bases with no gene match: 14. CDR1 is MGHRA, CDR2 YSYEKL, per germline. The length of the CDR3 is 19 residues.

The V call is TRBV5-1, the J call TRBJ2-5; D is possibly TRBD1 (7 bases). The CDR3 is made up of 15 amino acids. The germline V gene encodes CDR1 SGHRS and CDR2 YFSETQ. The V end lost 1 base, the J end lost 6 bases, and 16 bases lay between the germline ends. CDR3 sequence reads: CASSLIDRAGKTQYF. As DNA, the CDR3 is TGCGCCAGCAGCTTGATCGACAGGGCGGGAAAGACCCAGTACTTC. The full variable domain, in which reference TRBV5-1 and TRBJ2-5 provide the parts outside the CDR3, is KAGVTQTPRYLIKTRGQQVTLSCSPISGHRSVSWYQQTPGQGLQFLFEYFSETQRNKGNFPGRFSGRQFSNSRSEMNVSTLELGDSALYLCASSLIDRAGKTQYFGPGTRLLVL.

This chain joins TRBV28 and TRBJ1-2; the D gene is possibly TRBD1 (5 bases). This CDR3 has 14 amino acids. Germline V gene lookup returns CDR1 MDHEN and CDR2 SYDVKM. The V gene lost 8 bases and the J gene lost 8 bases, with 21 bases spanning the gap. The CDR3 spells CASGSGVGVGGYTF. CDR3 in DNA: TGTGCCAGCGGTAGTGGGGTAGGGGTAGGGGGCTACACCTTC.

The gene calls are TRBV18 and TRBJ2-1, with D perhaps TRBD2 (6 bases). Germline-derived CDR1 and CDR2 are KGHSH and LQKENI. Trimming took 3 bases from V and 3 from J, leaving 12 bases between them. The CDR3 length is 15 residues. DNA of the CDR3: TGTGCCAGCTCACCCCCTAGCGCAATCTACAATGAGCAGTTCTTC. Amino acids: CASSPPSAIYNEQFF.